The sequence of this T cell receptor beta chain was determined in a study of blood T cells in healthy people across ages (dated by TCRdb to the mid-2010s). General notes on the study: Template switching captured roughly one uniquely barcoded TCR beta cDNA molecule per two T cells in model experiments. Two additional independent replicas of 1 million unique cDNA reads from the same blood draw were analyzed for two donors (one aged 18 to 30 and one aged 80 or older). Using deep sequencing normalized with unique cDNA molecular identifiers, the study measured how TCR beta repertoire diversity changes with age. The donors were divided into four age groups: young (average around 17 years), middle-aged (almost 40), aged (approximately 59) and long-lived (about 79). To avoid experimental bias, donors of different ages were spread randomly across the sequencing lanes. The investigation overall reported the following: Estimates of total diversity from one million sequenced T cells were regarded as lower bounds and underestimates. As age increased, observed TCR beta diversity per million T cells dropped in a roughly linear way, and a significant reduction was already evident by age approximately 40. The long-lived group showed more naive CD4+ T cells, fewer expanded clones and increased TCR diversity than the aged group, suggesting age selection. A strong correlation was found between observed TCR beta diversity and the percentage of naive T cells measured by flow cytometry. Because donor CMV infection status was unknown, age-related changes in expanded clonotypes were potentially confounded. Conclusive comparison of naive and antigen-experienced compartments was prevented by the profiling of bulk unsorted PBMCs.

The roughly 37 donors, aged about 6 to 100 years, were systemically healthy Caucasian individuals from Russia. Each donor gave about 11 milliliters of peripheral blood, drawn into EDTA-treated Vacutainer tubes. Ficoll-Paque density-gradient centrifugation was used to isolate PBMCs, with at least 6.5 million per sample. Total RNA was extracted from PBMCs with Trizol reagent, with at least 6 micrograms obtained per sample. For every donor, an aliquot of PBMCs went through flow cytometry to measure the percentages of naive CD45RAhigh/CD27high T cells. This clonotype has more than one count but fewer than ten. Its recognized antigen is unknown. No base-level quality is on record; no much larger clone is a single base apart. The germline V gene provides CDR1 SQVTM and CDR2 ANQGSEA. The CDR3 covers 12 residues, taking in both the cysteine and the phenylalanine. This entry keeps only the CDR3 DNA: 36 bases, framed from base 1. Trimming takes 5 bases off V and 7 bases off J; junction bases not matched to a gene: 4.

Receptor libraries were prepared by 5' RACE. The listed sequencing device is Illumina HiSeq 2500. A second about 7 to 12 cycle PCR used a sample-barcoded 5' primer and a J-beta primer mix. Each TCR beta cDNA molecule received a unique molecular identifier from a template-switch 5' adaptor carrying 12 random nucleotides. Each sample yielded at least 2.5 million CDR3-containing paired-end reads. First-strand cDNA synthesis was performed from all RNA using the Mint cDNA synthesis kit, with priming by a TRBC-specific oligonucleotide. After uracil-DNA glycosylase treatment, a first 18-cycle PCR used universal primers M1SS and BC2_uni_R on all cDNA. For the original study's pipeline: For normalization, 1 million high-quality reads were randomly selected from each sample, with every read carrying a distinct molecular identifier. Reads sharing molecular identifiers were discarded rather than binned into consensus sequences. MiTCR, set to a Q25 quality threshold and the strictest error-elimination algorithm, was used for CDR3 identification, clonotype clustering and error correction. A nonparametric unseen species model with Euler transformation was used to estimate lower-bound total TCR beta diversity. The raw public data were reprocessed by TCRdb itself: fastp quality trimming at Q25, MiXCR clonotype calling, in-frame beta chains only. Rows with one shared CDR3 protein collapse into an entry with the most common genes and DNA. The V and J calls, along with clone size, are taken from TCRdb and not from the paper's own processing. For this sample the table gives fewer than 2,000,000 distinct CDR3 sequences, of which about 32% were detected only once. In total, the top ten clones hold approximately 10% of the sample.

Rearrangement joined TRBV29-1 to TRBJ1-2; 10 bases in the middle match TRBD1. The TCR sequence derives from a woman aged 25 to 39 in good health. The material sequenced was blood. The DNA sequence follows: TGCAGCGTTCCCGACAGGGGGCTTGGCTACACCTTC. Translation gives CSVPDRGLGYTF.